The 2 T cell receptor beta chains below were found in one sample sequenced in a study of cytomegalovirus exposure and HLA in healthy donors. The PCR ran on 60 Vbeta and 13 Jbeta primers. The table came from immunoSEQ multiplex PCR; TCRdb's copy has only in-frame clones and leaves some out. The table lists some 130,000 clones, around 63% of them singletons. Sequencing was performed on PBMCs. Source of these receptors: a human donor in good health.

The chain employs TRBV15 and TRBJ2-7; the D gene is possibly TRBD1 (5 bases). The CDR3 extends over 12 amino acids. Trimming pared 3 bases from V and 4 bases from J, leaving 7 bases between. The germline V gene encodes CDR1 LNHNV and CDR2 YYDKDF (reference sequence). CDR3 bases: TGTGCCACCAGCAGTAGGGGATACGAGCAGTACTTC. Translated, it gives CATSSRGYEQYF.

The chain joins TRBV7-9 to TRBJ1-2, with TRBD1 matching 8 bases. Trimming at V came to 4 bases and at J to 10 bases, leaving 11 bases not matched to a gene. This CDR3 is built from 14 residues. CDR1 SEHNR and CDR2 FQNEAQ come from the germline V gene (reference sequence). CDR3 in DNA: TGTGCCAGCAGCTCAGAGGACAGGGACGAAATCTACACCTTC. Translated, it gives CASSSEDRDEIYTF.